The 26 T cell receptor beta chains below come from one sample, sequenced in a study of blood T cell repertoires in COVID-19. The table came from immunoSEQ multiplex PCR; TCRdb's copy has only in-frame clones and leaves some out. The sample has approximately 150,000 clones; 75% to 90% are singletons. Material: PBMCs or T cells enriched from blood (not recorded which). These receptors came from a man in his 60s who had recovered from COVID-19.

The V and J genes are TRBV19 and TRBJ1-1; D may be TRBD1 (6 bases). Deletions cut 4 bases from V and 6 bases from J, with 18 bases between. From germline, CDR1 is LNHDA and CDR2 SQIVND (reference sequence). This CDR3 has 15 residues. The CDR3 loop is CASSRHRDLIPEAFF. The CDR3 bases are TGTGCCAGTAGTAGACACAGGGATCTCATACCTGAAGCTTTCTTT.

The chain couples TRBV7-8 to TRBJ1-3, with a possible D match to TRBD1 (6 bases). This CDR3 region has 17 residues. Trimming pared 5 bases from V and 0 bases from J, leaving 17 bases between. Per germline, CDR1 SGHVS and CDR2 FQNEAQ. CDR3 DNA: TGTGCCAGCAGCCACCTACAGGGTCTGAGCTCTGGAAACACCATATATTTT. The encoded protein is CASSHLQGLSSGNTIYF. The full variable domain, completed using reference TRBV7-8 and TRBJ1-3, is GAGVSQSPRYKVAKRGQDVALRCDPISGHVSLFWYQQALGQGPEFLTYFQNEAQLDKSGLPSDRFFAERPEGSVSTLKIQRTQQEDSAVYLCASSHLQGLSSGNTIYFGEGSWLTVV.

The J gene is TRBJ1-5, the V gene TRBV7-8; D is uncertain. CDR1 is SGHVS and CDR2 is FQNEAQ in the germline V gene. Trimming cost V 6 bases and J 6 bases, with 9 bases left between them. The CDR3 loop spans 12 amino acids. CDR3 amino acids: CASSQSGQPQHF. The CDR3 nucleotides are TGTGCCAGCAGTCAATCGGGTCAGCCCCAGCATTTT.

The chain joins TRBV18 to TRBJ1-1; 8 bases map to TRBD1. This CDR3 contains 15 residues. From germline, CDR1 is KGHSH and CDR2 LQKENI. With V trimmed by 4 bases and J by 3 bases, 7 bases remained unmatched. Here the CDR3 reads CASSLTPTGDTEAFF. CDR3 DNA sequence: TGTGCCAGCTCACTCACCCCGACAGGGGACACTGAAGCTTTCTTT.

The V gene is TRBV3-1 (or the pseudogene TRBV3-2), the J gene TRBJ2-1, with D perhaps TRBD1 (7 bases). Looked up from germline, CDR1 is LGHDT and CDR2 is YNNKEL (reference sequence). The V and J ends lost 3 bases and 4 bases respectively, with 22 bases between them. This CDR3 has 18 amino acids. The CDR3 region is CASSHGGGQGGFYNEQFF. CDR3 coding DNA: TGTGCCAGCAGCCACGGAGGTGGGCAGGGGGGATTTTACAATGAGCAGTTCTTC.

V usage is TRBV5-6 and J usage is TRBJ2-2; 8 nucleotides line up with TRBD1. Trimming at V came to 4 bases and at J to 6 bases, leaving 8 bases not matched to a gene. CDR1 SGHDT and CDR2 YYEEEE come from the germline V gene. The CDR3 runs 15 residues. CDR3 amino acids: CASSRIGQGSGELFF. In DNA, the CDR3 is TGTGCCAGCAGCCGCATTGGACAGGGATCCGGGGAGCTGTTTTTT.

The rearrangement joins TRBV27 to TRBJ1-3, with D maybe TRBD1 (5 bases). From germline, CDR1 is MNHEY and CDR2 SMNVEV (reference sequence). The V end was cut by 4 bases, the J end by 7 bases, with 11 bases between. CDR3 length: 13 residues. CDR3 in DNA: TGTGCCAGCAGTTCAGGGCCAGGGAACACCATATATTTT. It yields the protein CASSSGPGNTIYF.

V gene TRBV4-1 combines with J gene TRBJ2-7; possibly TRBD1 for D (6 bases). Between the trimmed V and J ends, which lost 4 bases and 1 base, there was a span of 11 bases. The germline V gene encodes CDR1 MGHRA and CDR2 YSYEKL. The CDR3 is 14 residues long. This chain's CDR3 is CASSLAQGSYEQYF. The DNA for the CDR3 is TGCGCCAGCAGCCTCGCACAGGGTTCCTACGAGCAGTACTTC.

The chain combines TRBV2 with TRBJ2-1; D remains ambiguous. CDR3 size: 16 residues. CDR1 and CDR2 (germline): SNHLY, FYNNEI. V lost 2 bases to trimming and J lost 5 bases, with 16 bases between them. Here the CDR3 DNA reads TGTGCCAGCAGTGAACAGGTGCCTCGGCTGGACAATGAGCAGTTCTTC. This codes for CASSEQVPRLDNEQFF.

The V gene is TRBV2, the J gene TRBJ1-2, with 8 nucleotides matching TRBD1. The V and J ends lost 2 bases and 5 bases, in that order; junction bases with no gene match: 4. There are 14 residues in the CDR3. Germline V gene data show CDR1 as SNHLY and CDR2 as FYNNEI. The CDR3 region is CASSETGGEYGYTF. CDR3 DNA: TGTGCCAGCAGTGAAACAGGGGGAGAGTATGGCTACACCTTC.

The chain combines TRBV30 with TRBJ1-5; D is perhaps TRBD1 (6 bases). The CDR3 is 16 amino acids. V dropped 2 bases and J dropped 0 bases, with 14 bases sitting between them. Per the germline V gene, CDR1 is GTSNPN and CDR2 is SVGIG (reference sequence). The CDR3 protein is CAWSIRGHVSNQPQHF. The CDR3, as DNA: TGTGCCTGGAGTATCCGGGGACACGTTAGCAATCAGCCCCAGCATTTT.

The chain links TRBV11-2 to TRBJ2-1; D may be TRBD2 (5 bases). The CDR3 is 15 amino acids. Germline values: CDR1 SGHAT, CDR2 FQNNGV. Trimming left V 4 bases short and J 10 bases short, with 20 bases between. The chain's CDR3 is CASSSDLRVRLEQFF. CDR3 in DNA: TGTGCCAGCAGCTCGGACTTGCGGGTGCGTCTCGAGCAGTTCTTC.

The chain is built from TRBV6-5 and TRBJ2-7; TRBD2 might be the D (6 bases). This CDR3 region has 14 residues. Germline CDR1 reads MNHEY; CDR2 reads SVGAGI. V was clipped by 6 bases and J by 7 bases, with 19 bases between them. The CDR3 loop reads CASRGSFTAGEQYF. The CDR3 DNA reads TGTGCCAGCAGGGGCAGCTTTACCGCGGGAGAGCAGTACTTC.

As DNA, the CDR3 is TGTGCCAGTGAGGGAGAGGCAAACATTCAGTACTTC. Protein: CASEGEANIQYF. V usage is TRBV19 and J usage is TRBJ2-4; D possibly corresponds to TRBD2 (5 bases). In germline, CDR1 is LNHDA, CDR2 SQIVND (reference sequence). The CDR3 totals 12 residues. V gave up 8 bases and J gave up 6 bases, with 11 bases separating them.

The J gene is TRBJ2-5, the V gene TRBV10-3, with 7 positions matching TRBD2. Germline V gene data show CDR1 as ENHRY and CDR2 as SYGVKD. Trimming took 6 bases from V and 4 from J; bases not matched to a gene: 11. The CDR3 totals 15 residues. Here the CDR3 reads CAIRAGTTIGETQYF. CDR3 DNA: TGTGCCATCAGGGCCGGGACTACAATAGGAGAGACCCAGTACTTC.

V usage is TRBV5-4 and J usage is TRBJ2-7; TRBD1 matches 7 bases. V shed 1 base and J 3 bases; nucleotides not matched to a gene: 4. This CDR3 is built from 14 residues. Germline CDR1 reads SGHNT; CDR2 reads YYREEE (reference sequence). CDR3 DNA sequence: TGTGCCAGCAGCTTGTACAGGGGATTCTACGAGCAGTACTTC. Residues: CASSLYRGFYEQYF.

In this sample, this clone turned up once. This chain joins TRBV19 and TRBJ1-3; weak D call: TRBD1 (6 bases). This CDR3 contains 15 residues. V lost 5 bases, J lost 2 bases, and 13 bases lay in between. In germline, CDR1 is LNHDA, CDR2 SQIVND (reference sequence). DNA for the CDR3: TGTGCCAGTAGTTTCACAACAGGGACTGGAAACACCATATATTTT. It specifies CASSFTTGTGNTIYF.

J is TRBJ1-1 and V is TRBV19; TRBD1 matches at 7 bases. Germline V gene data show CDR1 as LNHDA and CDR2 as SQIVND (reference sequence). The CDR3 is 17 amino acids. Trimming cost V 9 bases and J 5 bases; bases outside gene matches: 21. In DNA form, the CDR3 reads TGTGCCAGCCTCGGTCGCCCCACGACAGGGCGAGGGACTGAAGCTTTCTTT. Encoded protein: CASLGRPTTGRGTEAFF.

The J gene is TRBJ2-2, the V gene TRBV3-1 (or the pseudogene TRBV3-2); D is possibly TRBD2 (6 bases). V lost 1 base, J lost 6 bases, and 9 bases lay in between. CDR3 size: 14 residues. CDR1 LGHDT and CDR2 YNNKEL come from the germline V gene (reference sequence). CDR3: CASSQVRDSGELFF. The CDR3 coding sequence is TGTGCCAGCAGCCAAGTCAGGGACTCCGGGGAGCTGTTTTTT.

V is TRBV5-5 and J is TRBJ2-2; possibly TRBD1 for D (6 bases). Germline V CDR1 and CDR2: SGHKS, YYEKEE (reference sequence). Trimming left V 5 bases short and J 6 bases short, with 14 bases between. CDR3 size: 14 residues. CDR3 nucleotide sequence: TGTGCCAGCAGTTCGCCAGGGGTTGCCGGGGAGCTGTTTTTT. Its translation: CASSSPGVAGELFF.

This clone was seen a single time. This chain links TRBV9 with TRBJ2-3; no firm D call. The CDR3 loop spans 16 amino acids. V lost 0 bases and J lost 0, with 11 bases in between. Germline V gene sequence: CDR1 SGDLS, CDR2 YYNGEE. The CDR3 coding sequence is TGTGCCAGCAGCGTAGGTTCAGCGACCAGCACAGATACGCAGTATTTT. The encoded protein is CASSVGSATSTDTQYF.

The chain carries TRBV4-2 and TRBJ2-1, with 7 nucleotides matching TRBD2. There are 15 residues in the CDR3. V was pared by 1 base and J by 3 bases, with 3 bases of the junction left unmatched. Germline V gene lookup returns CDR1 LGHNA and CDR2 YNFKEQ. Written as DNA, the CDR3 is TGTGCCAGCAGCCAAGGCGGGGGAGACTACAATGAGCAGTTCTTC. Translating it yields CASSQGGGDYNEQFF.

V gene TRBV4-1 combines with J gene TRBJ1-3; a weak D match, TRBD1 (6 bases). V was cut by 3 bases and J by 5 bases, with 11 bases left in between. This CDR3 comprises 14 residues. Germline loops: CDR1 MGHRA, CDR2 YSYEKL. The CDR3 region has the DNA TGCGCCAGCAGCCAGCCCGGACAGAGAAACACCATATATTTT. Translating it yields CASSQPGQRNTIYF.

V usage is TRBV6-5 and J usage is TRBJ1-5; TRBD1 matches at 7 bases. Unmatched junction bases numbered 9, after V lost 8 bases and J lost 2 bases. Germline V gene lookup returns CDR1 MNHEY and CDR2 SVGAGI. This CDR3 is built from 15 residues. The chain's CDR3 is CASSWGQSGNQPQHF. The CDR3 DNA follows: TGTGCCAGCTCTTGGGGACAGTCGGGCAATCAGCCCCAGCATTTT.

The V gene is TRBV7-9, the J gene TRBJ1-2; D is ambiguous. CDR3 length: 15 residues. The V and J ends lost 3 bases and 0 bases respectively, with 11 bases between them. The germline gives CDR1 SEHNR, CDR2 FQNEAQ (reference sequence). The DNA of the CDR3 is TGTGCCAGCAGCTTGATGGGCGTTTCTAACTATGGCTACACCTTC. It codes for CASSLMGVSNYGYTF.

CDR3: CASLLTGGPLELFF. The DNA of the CDR3 is TGTGCCAGCCTTCTAACGGGAGGCCCCCTGGAGCTGTTTTTT. The chain recombines TRBV6-5 with TRBJ2-2; 7 nucleotides line up with TRBD2. V lost 8 bases, J lost 10 bases, and 13 bases stayed unmatched. The CDR3 consists of 14 residues. Per the germline V gene, CDR1 is MNHEY and CDR2 is SVGAGI.